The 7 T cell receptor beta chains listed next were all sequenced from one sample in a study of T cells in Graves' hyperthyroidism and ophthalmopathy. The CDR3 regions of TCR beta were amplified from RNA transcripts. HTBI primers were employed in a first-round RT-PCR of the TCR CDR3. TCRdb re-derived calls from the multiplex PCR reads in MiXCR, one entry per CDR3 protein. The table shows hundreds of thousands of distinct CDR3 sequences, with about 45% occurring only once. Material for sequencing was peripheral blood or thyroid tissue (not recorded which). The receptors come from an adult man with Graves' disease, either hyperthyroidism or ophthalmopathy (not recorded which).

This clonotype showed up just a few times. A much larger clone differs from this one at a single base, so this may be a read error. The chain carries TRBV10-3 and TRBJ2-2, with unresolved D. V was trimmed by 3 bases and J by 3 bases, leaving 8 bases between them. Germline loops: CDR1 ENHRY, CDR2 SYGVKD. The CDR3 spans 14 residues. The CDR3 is CAISDGSDTGELFF. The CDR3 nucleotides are TGTGCCATCAGTGACGGCTCGGACACCGGGGAGCTGTTTTTT.

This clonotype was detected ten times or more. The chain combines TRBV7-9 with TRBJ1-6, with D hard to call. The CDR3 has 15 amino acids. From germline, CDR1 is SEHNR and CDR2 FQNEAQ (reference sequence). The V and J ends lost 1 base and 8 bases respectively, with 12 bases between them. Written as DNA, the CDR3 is TGTGCCAGCAGCTTAGAAGGCGCCCTTGATTCACCCCTCCACTTT. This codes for CASSLEGALDSPLHF.

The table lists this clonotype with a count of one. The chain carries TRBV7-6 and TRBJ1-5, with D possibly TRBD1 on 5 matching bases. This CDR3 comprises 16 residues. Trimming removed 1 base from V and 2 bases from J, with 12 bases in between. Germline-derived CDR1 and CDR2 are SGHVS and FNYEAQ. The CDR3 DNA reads TGTGCCAGCAGCTTAGACTCAGGGTACGGCAATCAGCCCCAGCATTTT. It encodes CASSLDSGYGNQPQHF. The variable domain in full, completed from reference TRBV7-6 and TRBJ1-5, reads GAGVSQSPRYKVTKRGQDVALRCDPISGHVSLYWYRQALGQGPEFLTYFNYEAQQDKSGLPNDRFSAERPEGSISTLTIQRTEQRDSAMYRCASSLDSGYGNQPQHFGDGTRLSIL.

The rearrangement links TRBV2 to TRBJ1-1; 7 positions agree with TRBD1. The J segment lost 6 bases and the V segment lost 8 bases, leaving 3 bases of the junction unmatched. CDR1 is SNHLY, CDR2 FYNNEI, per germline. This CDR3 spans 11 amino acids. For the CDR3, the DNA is TGTGCCAGCTTCAGGGGGGCTGAAGCTTTCTTT. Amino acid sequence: CASFRGAEAFF.

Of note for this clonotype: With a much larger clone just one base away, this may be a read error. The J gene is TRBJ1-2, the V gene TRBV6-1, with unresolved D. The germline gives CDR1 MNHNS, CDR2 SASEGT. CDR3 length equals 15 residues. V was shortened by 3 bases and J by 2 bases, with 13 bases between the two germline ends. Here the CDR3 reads CASSETDRVNYGYTF. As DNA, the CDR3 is TGTGCCAGCAGTGAGACGGACCGAGTCAACTATGGCTACACCTTC.

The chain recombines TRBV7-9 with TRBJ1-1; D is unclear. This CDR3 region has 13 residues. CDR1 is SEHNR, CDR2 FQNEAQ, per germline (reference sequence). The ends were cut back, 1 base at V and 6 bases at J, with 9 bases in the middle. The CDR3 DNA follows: TGTGCCAGCAGCTTAGAACCGTGGGCTGAAGCTTTCTTT. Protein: CASSLEPWAEAFF.

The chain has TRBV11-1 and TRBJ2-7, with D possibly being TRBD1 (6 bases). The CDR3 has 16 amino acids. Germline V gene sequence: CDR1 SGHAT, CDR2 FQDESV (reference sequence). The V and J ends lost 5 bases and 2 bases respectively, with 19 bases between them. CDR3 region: CASSPKTGPLTYEQYF. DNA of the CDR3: TGTGCCAGCAGCCCAAAAACAGGGCCACTTACCTACGAGCAGTACTTC.